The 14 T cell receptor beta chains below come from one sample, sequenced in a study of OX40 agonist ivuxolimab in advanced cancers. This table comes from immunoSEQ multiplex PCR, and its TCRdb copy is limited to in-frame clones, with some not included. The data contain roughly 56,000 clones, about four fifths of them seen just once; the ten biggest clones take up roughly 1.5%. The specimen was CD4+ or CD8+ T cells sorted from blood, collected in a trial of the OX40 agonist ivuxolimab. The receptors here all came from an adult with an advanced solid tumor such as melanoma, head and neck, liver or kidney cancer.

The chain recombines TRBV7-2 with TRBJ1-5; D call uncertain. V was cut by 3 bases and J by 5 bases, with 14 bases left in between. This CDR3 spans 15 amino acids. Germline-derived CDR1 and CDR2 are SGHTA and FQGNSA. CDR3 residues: CASSFQASNYQPQHF. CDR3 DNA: TGTGCCAGCAGCTTTCAAGCCTCAAACTATCAGCCCCAGCATTTT.

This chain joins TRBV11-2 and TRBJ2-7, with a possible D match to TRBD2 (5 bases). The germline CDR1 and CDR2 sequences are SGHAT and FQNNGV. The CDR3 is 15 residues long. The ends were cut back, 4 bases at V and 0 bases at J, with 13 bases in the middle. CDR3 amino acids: CASSSLARASYEQYF. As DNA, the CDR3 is TGTGCCAGCAGCTCCCTGGCGCGGGCCTCCTACGAGCAGTACTTC. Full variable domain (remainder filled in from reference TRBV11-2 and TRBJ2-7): EAGVAQSPRYKIIEKRQSVAFWCNPISGHATLYWYQQILGQGPKLLIQFQNNGVVDDSQLPKDRFSAERLKGVDSTLKIQPAKLEDSAVYLCASSSLARASYEQYFGPGTRLTVT.

Here the CDR3 reads CASSYDRGSEKLFF. In DNA form, the CDR3 reads TGTGCCAGCAGTTACGACAGGGGGAGTGAAAAACTGTTTTTT. The chain couples TRBV6-5 to TRBJ1-4, with TRBD1 matching over 9 bases. Per the germline V gene, CDR1 is MNHEY and CDR2 is SVGAGI. V was pared by 2 bases and J by 7 bases, with 2 bases of the junction left unmatched. The length of the CDR3 is 14 residues.

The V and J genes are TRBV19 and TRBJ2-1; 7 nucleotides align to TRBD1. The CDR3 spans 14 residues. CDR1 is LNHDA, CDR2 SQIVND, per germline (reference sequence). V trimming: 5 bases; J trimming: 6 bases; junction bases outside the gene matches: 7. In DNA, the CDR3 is TGTGCCAGTAGTGTGACAGGGTTACTCAATGAGCAGTTCTTC. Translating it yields CASSVTGLLNEQFF.

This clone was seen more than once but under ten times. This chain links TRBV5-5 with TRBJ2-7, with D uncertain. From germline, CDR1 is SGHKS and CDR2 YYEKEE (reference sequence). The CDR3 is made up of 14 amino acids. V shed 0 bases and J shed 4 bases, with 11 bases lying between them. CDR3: CASSLAEIGYEQYF. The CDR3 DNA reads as TGTGCCAGCAGCTTGGCCGAAATTGGATACGAGCAGTACTTC. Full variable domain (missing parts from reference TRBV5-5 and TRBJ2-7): DAGVTQSPTHLIKTRGQQVTLRCSPISGHKSVSWYQQVLGQGPQFIFQYYEKEERGRGNFPDRFSARQFPNYSSELNVNALLLGDSALYLCASSLAEIGYEQYFGPGTRLTVT.

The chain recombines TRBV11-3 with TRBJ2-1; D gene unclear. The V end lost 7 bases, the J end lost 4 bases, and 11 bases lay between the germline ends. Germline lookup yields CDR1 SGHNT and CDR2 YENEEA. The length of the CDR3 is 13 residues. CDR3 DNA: TGTGCCAGCACCTTGGCAGAGTACAATGAGCAGTTCTTC. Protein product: CASTLAEYNEQFF.

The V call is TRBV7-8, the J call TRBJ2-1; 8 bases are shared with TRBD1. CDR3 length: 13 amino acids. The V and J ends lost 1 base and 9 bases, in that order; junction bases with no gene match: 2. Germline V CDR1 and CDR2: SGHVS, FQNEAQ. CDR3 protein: CASSLGTGGEQFF. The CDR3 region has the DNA TGTGCCAGCAGCTTAGGAACAGGGGGTGAGCAGTTCTTC.

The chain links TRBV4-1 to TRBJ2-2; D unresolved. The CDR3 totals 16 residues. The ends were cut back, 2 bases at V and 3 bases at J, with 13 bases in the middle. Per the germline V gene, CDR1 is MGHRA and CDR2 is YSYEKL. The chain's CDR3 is CASSQLGLVDTGELFF. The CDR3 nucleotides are TGCGCCAGCAGCCAACTGGGGTTAGTGGACACCGGGGAGCTGTTTTTT.

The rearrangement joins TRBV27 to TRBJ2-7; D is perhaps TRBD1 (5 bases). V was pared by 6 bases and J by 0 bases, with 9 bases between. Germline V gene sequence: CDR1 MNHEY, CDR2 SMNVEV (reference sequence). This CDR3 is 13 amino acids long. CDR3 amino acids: CASSKDSSYEQYF. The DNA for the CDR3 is TGTGCCAGCAGCAAAGACAGCTCCTACGAGCAGTACTTC.

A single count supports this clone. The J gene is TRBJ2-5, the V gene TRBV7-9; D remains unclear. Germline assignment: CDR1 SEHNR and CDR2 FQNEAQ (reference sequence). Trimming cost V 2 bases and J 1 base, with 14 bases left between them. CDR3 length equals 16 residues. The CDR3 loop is CASSLIRTAGQETQYF. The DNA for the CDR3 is TGTGCCAGCAGCTTAATTAGGACGGCCGGCCAAGAGACCCAGTACTTC.

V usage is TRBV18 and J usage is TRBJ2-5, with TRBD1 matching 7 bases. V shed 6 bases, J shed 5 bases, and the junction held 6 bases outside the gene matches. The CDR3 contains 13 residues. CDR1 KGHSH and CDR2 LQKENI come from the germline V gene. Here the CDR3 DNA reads TGTGCCAGCTCTCAGACAGGGATGGAGACCCAGTACTTC. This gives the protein CASSQTGMETQYF.

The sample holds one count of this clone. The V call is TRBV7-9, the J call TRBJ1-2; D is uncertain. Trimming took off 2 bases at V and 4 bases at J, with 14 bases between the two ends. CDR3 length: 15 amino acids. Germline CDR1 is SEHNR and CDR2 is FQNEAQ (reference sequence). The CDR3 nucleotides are TGTGCCAGCAGCTTAAGGGCCAAACCCCTCTATGGCTACACCTTC. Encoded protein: CASSLRAKPLYGYTF.

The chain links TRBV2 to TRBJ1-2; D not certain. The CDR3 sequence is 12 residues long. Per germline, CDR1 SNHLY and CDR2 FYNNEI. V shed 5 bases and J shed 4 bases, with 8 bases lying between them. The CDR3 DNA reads TGTGCCAGCAGTCAAACAACCTATGGCTACACCTTC. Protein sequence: CASSQTTYGYTF.

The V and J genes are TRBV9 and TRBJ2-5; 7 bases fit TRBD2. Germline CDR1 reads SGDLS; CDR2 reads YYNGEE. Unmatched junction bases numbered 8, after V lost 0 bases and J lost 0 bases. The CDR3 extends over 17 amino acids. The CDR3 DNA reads TGTGCCAGCAGCGTAGAACCAGCGGGATTTTACCAAGAGACCCAGTACTTC. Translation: CASSVEPAGFYQETQYF. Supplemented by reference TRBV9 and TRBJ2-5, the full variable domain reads DSGVTQTPKHLITATGQRVTLRCSPRSGDLSVYWYQQSLDQGLQFLIQYYNGEERAKGNILERFSAQQFPDLHSELNLSSLELGDSALYFCASSVEPAGFYQETQYFGPGTRLLVL.